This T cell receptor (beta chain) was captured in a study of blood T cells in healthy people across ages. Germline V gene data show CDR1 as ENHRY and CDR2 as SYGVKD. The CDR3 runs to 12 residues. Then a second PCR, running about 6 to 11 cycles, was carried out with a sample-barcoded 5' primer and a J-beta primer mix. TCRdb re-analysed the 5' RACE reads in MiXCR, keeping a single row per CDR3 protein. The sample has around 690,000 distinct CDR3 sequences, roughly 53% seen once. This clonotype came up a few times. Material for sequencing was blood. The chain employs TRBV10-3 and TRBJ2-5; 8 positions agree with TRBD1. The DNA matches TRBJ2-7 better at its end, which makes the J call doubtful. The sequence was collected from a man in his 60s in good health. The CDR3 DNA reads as TGTGCCATCAGTGTGGACAGGGCCGAGCAGTACTTC. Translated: CAISVDRAEQYF.